The clone carrying this TCR beta chain was recorded a few times. The antigen is unknown. Germline CDR1 reads SGHAT; CDR2 reads FQNNGV. V was clipped by 5 bases and J by 0 bases, with 10 bases between them. This CDR3 comprises 14 residues. Lesional scalp tissue (obtained by punch biopsy) and peripheral blood were collected from alopecia areata patients. Once RNA had been extracted, it was reverse transcribed into cDNA to act as the sequencing template. TCRdb's copy holds only in-frame clones and misses some; the assay was immunoSEQ multiplex PCR. The sample records about 130,000 clones, roughly 61% being singletons. These data are taken from a study of CD8+ T cells in alopecia areata. Across the whole study: Treatment of the treated patients consisted of oral tofacitinib, 5 to 10 mg twice daily. Patients took tofacitinib for 6 to 18 months, followed by 6 drug-free months. Study findings and constraints: Alphabeta T cells residing in normal skin are also sequenced in scalp samples.

The input for sequencing was CD4+ T cells sorted from blood, taken at week 0. The clonotype originates from a human donor with alopecia areata. The chain recombines TRBV11-2 with TRBJ1-2; D not resolved. The CDR3, as DNA: TGTGCCAGCAGCCTCAAGGAAACTAACTATGGCTACACCTTC. This translates into CASSLKETNYGYTF.